This TCR beta chain was obtained from a study of Ad26.COV2.S vaccination and SARS-CoV-2 variants. Study information: The authors gave Ad26.COV2.S intramuscularly, either once or twice 56 days apart. Findings and limits, study-wide: Placebo and vaccine recipients had non-spike TCR breadth that was similar. Vaccine recipients surpassed placebo recipients in spike-specific TCR breadth. Total T cell responses may have been underestimated by the TCR breadth and depth analyses.

Measured with immunoSEQ multiplex PCR; TCRdb has only the in-frame clones, and not every one. The sample carries about 480,000 clones, 87% recorded once. To note about this clone: Its antigen is unidentified.

Deletions cut 7 bases from V and 4 bases from J, with 16 bases between. The CDR3 totals 14 residues. Germline CDR1 reads MNHEY; CDR2 reads SVGAGI. Regarding treatment: around 19 received Ad26.COV2.S at low or high dose, single or two shots; several received placebo; per-sample allocation not given. The samples date from day 63 after the first vaccine or placebo injection. Sequenced here: peripheral blood, sampled in a trial of Ad26.COV2.S vaccine versus placebo. The rearrangement uses TRBV6-5 and TRBJ1-1; D not resolved. The receptor was isolated from a person between 18 and 59 years old who received the Ad26.COV2.S COVID-19 vaccine or a placebo. The CDR3 sequence is CASTGPAAGTEAFF. Written as DNA, the CDR3 is TGTGCCAGCACCGGACCCGCGGCAGGCACTGAAGCTTTCTTT.